This TCR beta chain was retrieved from a study of T cell responses to AZD1222 COVID-19 vaccine. Study results and caveats: Targets within unmutated variant regions were reportedly found for nearly half of spike-specific TCRs. The study found vaccine-associated CD4 TCRs spanning spike, dominant at 160-218 and 743-854. Baseline seropositives among AZD1222 recipients totaled only five or six. Spike-specific TCR depth and breadth grew after two AZD1222 doses.

The germline gives CDR1 SNHLY, CDR2 FYNNEI. The V end lost 7 bases, the J end lost 2 bases, and 17 bases lay between the germline ends. The CDR3 consists of 15 residues. Assay: immunoSEQ multiplex PCR; the TCRdb copy retains only in-frame clones and omits some. The sample has roughly 140,000 clones, over 70% seen once. Notes on this clone: The antigen is undetermined.

The source of this sequence is an adult who received the AZD1222 COVID-19 vaccine. The chain has TRBV2 and TRBJ1-1; D is undetermined. The sample was peripheral blood, taken 28 days after the second AZD1222 dose. The CDR3 coding sequence is TGTGCCAGCAACCTGGGCAACCCGAGAAACACTGAAGCTTTCTTT. Translated, it gives CASNLGNPRNTEAFF.